The entry below gives a single TCR beta chain sequence along with its context. This record belongs to a study of blood T cell repertoires in COVID-19. Germline CDR1 SGHTA, CDR2 FQGTGA. V shed 6 bases and J shed 4 bases, with 14 bases lying between them. This CDR3 is built from 14 residues. Per the original methods: Amplification of reference gene primers provided the estimated nucleated cell counts. Here immunoSEQ multiplex PCR was the method, and the copy in TCRdb shows in-frame clones only, minus some. V and J calls and clone size come straight from that table; D and trimming were deduced from the DNA. The profile shows 500,000 to 600,000 clones, roughly 91% of them singletons.

This chain joins TRBV7-3 and TRBJ2-3; D perhaps matches TRBD1 (5 bases). This TCR derives from a woman aged 45-65 years with COVID-19, enrolled during active disease. Input material: peripheral blood. The chain's CDR3 is CASSSGLKPDTQYF. DNA of the CDR3: TGTGCCAGCAGTTCAGGGTTAAAGCCAGATACGCAGTATTTT.